This is a list of T cell receptor beta chains from one sample in a study of human T cells and chemical hapten exposure. TCRdb fed the RACE reads into MiXCR, producing one record per CDR3 protein. This table holds over 70,000 distinct CDR3 sequences, about a tenth found once. Sequenced here: whole blood, sampled in connection with sensitization to the hapten diphenylcyclopropenone (DPC). These receptors were obtained from a woman in her thirties with alopecia areata. Some clones in this sample may be carry-over from other donors' samples. The CDR3 runs from the conserved cysteine through the conserved F or W. The order of the fields is clone size, D gene, V gene, J gene, CDR3 DNA, CDR3 protein. D genes are given only for firm matches. Clone size is not always given. Where it is, it says once, few, many or a class for expanded clones.

abundance: -
d_gene: -
v_gene: TRBV29-1
j_gene: TRBJ2-7
CDR3nt: TGCAGCGTGGGGACTTTGAACGAGCAGTACTTC
CDR3aa: CSVGTLNEQYF

abundance: many
d_gene: -
v_gene: TRBV6-5
j_gene: TRBJ2-1
CDR3nt: TGTGCCAGCACAGACCAGGGTGAGCAGTTCTTC
CDR3aa: CASTDQGEQFF

abundance: few
d_gene: -
v_gene: TRBV29-1
j_gene: TRBJ2-7
CDR3nt: TGCAGCGTTGAAAGGTCGTACGAGCAGTACTTC
CDR3aa: CSVERSYEQYF

abundance: many
d_gene: -
v_gene: TRBV25-1
j_gene: TRBJ1-4
CDR3nt: TGTGCCAGCAGTGATTTTCAGGGTTTCAGCGAAAAACTGTTTTTT
CDR3aa: CASSDFQGFSEKLFF

abundance: -
d_gene: TRBD1
v_gene: TRBV18
j_gene: TRBJ1-5
CDR3nt: TGTGCCAGCTCACTGGGGACAGGGGTAAATCAGCCCCAGCATTTT
CDR3aa: CASSLGTGVNQPQHF

abundance: -
d_gene: -
v_gene: TRBV18
j_gene: TRBJ2-3
CDR3nt: TGTGCCAGCTCACCACAGGGGCGCGATTATACTAGCACAGATACGCAGTATTTT
CDR3aa: CASSPQGRDYTSTDTQYF

abundance: few
d_gene: TRBD2
v_gene: TRBV7-9
j_gene: TRBJ2-1
CDR3nt: TGTGCCAGCAGCTTATTGGGTAGCGGGACCTACAATGAGCAGTTCTTC
CDR3aa: CASSLLGSGTYNEQFF

abundance: few
d_gene: -
v_gene: TRBV6-5
j_gene: TRBJ2-7
CDR3nt: TGTGCCAGCAAGTGGACGGACTACTCCTACGAGCAGTACTTC
CDR3aa: CASKWTDYSYEQYF

abundance: many
d_gene: TRBD1
v_gene: TRBV27
j_gene: TRBJ1-4
CDR3nt: TGTGCCAGCAGCCGAAAGAGACAGGGCACTAATGAAAAACTGTTTTTT
CDR3aa: CASSRKRQGTNEKLFF

abundance: -
d_gene: -
v_gene: TRBV7-9
j_gene: TRBJ1-2
CDR3nt: TGTGCCAGCCTCCCCCCCGGGACTCCCTATGGCTACACCTTC
CDR3aa: CASLPPGTPYGYTF

abundance: -
d_gene: -
v_gene: TRBV7-3
j_gene: TRBJ2-1
CDR3nt: TGTGCCAGCAGCCTCCAGGGGGGTCATCTCGGCTCCTACAATGAGCAGTTCTTC
CDR3aa: CASSLQGGHLGSYNEQFF

abundance: many
d_gene: TRBD2
v_gene: TRBV11-3
j_gene: TRBJ2-3
CDR3nt: TGTGCCAGCAGCTTCTCTCTAGCGGGGAGCACAGATACGCAGTATTTT
CDR3aa: CASSFSLAGSTDTQYF

abundance: many
d_gene: -
v_gene: TRBV20-1
j_gene: TRBJ1-1
CDR3nt: TGCAGTGCTAGAGAAGGGACTGAAGCTTTCTTT
CDR3aa: CSAREGTEAFF

abundance: many
d_gene: -
v_gene: TRBV7-9
j_gene: TRBJ1-1
CDR3nt: TGTGCCAGCAGCCGTATCCCGGACACTGAAGCTTTCTTT
CDR3aa: CASSRIPDTEAFF

abundance: many
d_gene: -
v_gene: TRBV10-3
j_gene: TRBJ2-4
CDR3nt: TGTGCCATCAGTGACGGGCGGGCGGAGCGAGCCAAAAACATTCAGTACTTC
CDR3aa: CAISDGRAERAKNIQYF

abundance: -
d_gene: -
v_gene: TRBV28
j_gene: TRBJ1-5
CDR3nt: TGTGCCAGCAGACCTCAGGGGACGAGCAATCAGCCCCAGCATTTT
CDR3aa: CASRPQGTSNQPQHF

abundance: many
d_gene: -
v_gene: TRBV20-1
j_gene: TRBJ2-5
CDR3nt: TGCAGTGCTAGAGATCCGGGGGGCCGGAGGTTGGAGACCCAGTACTTC
CDR3aa: CSARDPGGRRLETQYF